This TCR beta chain appears in the sequencing data of a study of CD8+ T cells in alopecia areata. Reverse transcription of extracted RNA yielded cDNA, which provided the sequencing template. Here immunoSEQ multiplex PCR was the method, and the copy in TCRdb shows in-frame clones only, minus some. The data hold 150,000 to 200,000 clones, with 50% to 70% observed a single time. Trimming left V 0 bases short and J 3 bases short, with 12 bases between. The V gene's germline CDR1 is SGHDT and CDR2 YYEEEE. This CDR3 has 15 residues. The origin of this receptor is a human donor with alopecia areata. The chain links TRBV5-6 to TRBJ1-2; perhaps TRBD1 as D (5 bases). This sample comprised CD4+ T cells sorted from blood, obtained at week 0. The CDR3 reads CASSLVGVPYYGYTF. The CDR3 nucleotides are TGTGCCAGCAGCTTGGTAGGGGTACCGTACTATGGCTACACCTTC.